The entry below gives a single T cell receptor (beta chain) sequence along with its context. Its specificity is not known. This sample was included in a study of cytomegalovirus exposure and HLA in healthy donors. Study-level background: Researchers found that roughly 80% of almost 400 genotyped donors fell within the Caucasian-associated ancestry cluster.

Overall study findings and caveats: By a later analysis, the bulk of CMV-associated TCR beta chains appeared HLA-restricted. CMV serostatus alone was available as immune exposure information.

Between the trimmed V and J ends, which lost 6 bases and 4 bases, there was a span of 9 bases. Germline V CDR1 and CDR2: SGHTS, YDEGEE. This CDR3 is 12 amino acids long. Primers: 60 Vbeta forward and 13 Jbeta reverse. Libraries were prepared by immunoSEQ multiplex PCR; TCRdb keeps only in-frame clonotypes and omits some of them. The table has about 200,000 clones, roughly 80% seen once; the top ten hold 1.5% to 2%. Healthy people donating bone marrow made up the donors. The clonotype comes from a woman aged 18 to 35 in good health and CMV-seronegative. The genes are TRBV5-8 and TRBJ2-3; weak D call: TRBD1 (6 bases). The material sequenced was PBMCs. For the CDR3, the DNA is TGTGCCAGCACCCCAGGGGCAGATACGCAGTATTTT. Protein sequence: CASTPGADTQYF.